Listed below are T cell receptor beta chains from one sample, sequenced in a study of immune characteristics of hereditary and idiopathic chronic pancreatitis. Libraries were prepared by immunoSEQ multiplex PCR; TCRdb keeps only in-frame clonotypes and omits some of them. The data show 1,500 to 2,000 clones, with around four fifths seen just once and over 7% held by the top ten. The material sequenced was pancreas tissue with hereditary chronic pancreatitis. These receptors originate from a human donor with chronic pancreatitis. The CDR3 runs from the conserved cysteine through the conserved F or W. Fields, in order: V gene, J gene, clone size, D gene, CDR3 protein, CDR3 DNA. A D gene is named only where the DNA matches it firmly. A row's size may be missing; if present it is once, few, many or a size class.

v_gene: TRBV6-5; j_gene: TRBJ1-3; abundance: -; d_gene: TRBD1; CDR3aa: CASSYGTGSGNTIYF; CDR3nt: TGTGCCAGCAGTTATGGGACAGGCTCTGGAAACACCATATATTTT
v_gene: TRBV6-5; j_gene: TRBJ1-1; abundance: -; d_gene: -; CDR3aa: CASSQGMNTEAFF; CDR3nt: TGTGCCAGCAGTCAGGGGATGAACACTGAAGCTTTCTTT
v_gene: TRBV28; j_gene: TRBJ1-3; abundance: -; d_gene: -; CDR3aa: CASSFAGSGNTIYF; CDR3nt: TGTGCCAGCAGTTTCGCAGGCTCTGGAAACACCATATATTTT
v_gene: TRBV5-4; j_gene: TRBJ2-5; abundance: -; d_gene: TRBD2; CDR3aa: CASQRGTSGGAQETQYF; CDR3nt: TGTGCCAGCCAGAGGGGCACTAGCGGGGGGGCCCAAGAGACCCAGTACTTC
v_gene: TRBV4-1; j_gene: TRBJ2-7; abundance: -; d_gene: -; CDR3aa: CASSQATISYEQYF; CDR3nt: TGCGCCAGCAGCCAAGCCACAATCTCCTACGAGCAGTACTTC
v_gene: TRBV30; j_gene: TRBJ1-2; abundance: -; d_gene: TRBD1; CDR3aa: CAWEIPGQGAGGYTF; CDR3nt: TGTGCCTGGGAGATACCGGGACAGGGGGCGGGTGGCTACACCTTC
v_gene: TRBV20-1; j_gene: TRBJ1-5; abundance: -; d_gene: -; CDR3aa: CSPIDQPQHF; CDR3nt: TGCAGCCCTATAGATCAGCCCCAGCATTTT
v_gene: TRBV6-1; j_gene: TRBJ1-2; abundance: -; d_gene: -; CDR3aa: CASSEAGRGGYGYTF; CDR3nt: TGTGCCAGCAGTGAAGCGGGAAGGGGTGGGTATGGCTACACCTTC
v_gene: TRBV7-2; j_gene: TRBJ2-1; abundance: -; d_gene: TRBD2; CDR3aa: CASSLIRGGNEQFF; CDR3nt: TGTGCCAGCAGCTTAATCCGGGGGGGCAATGAGCAGTTCTTC
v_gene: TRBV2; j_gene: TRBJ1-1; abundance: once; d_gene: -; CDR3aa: CASTQFMNTEAFF; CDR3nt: TGTGCCAGCACTCAGTTTATGAACACTGAAGCTTTCTTT
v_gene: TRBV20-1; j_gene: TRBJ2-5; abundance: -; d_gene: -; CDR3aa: CSAESQETQYF; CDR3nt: TGCAGTGCAGAGTCCCAAGAGACCCAGTACTTC
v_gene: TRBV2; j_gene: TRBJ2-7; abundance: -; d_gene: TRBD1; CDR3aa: CATGRDSLYEQYF; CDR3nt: TGTGCCACCGGCCGGGACAGCCTTTACGAGCAGTACTTC
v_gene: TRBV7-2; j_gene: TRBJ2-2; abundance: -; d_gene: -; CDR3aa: CASSVHREAGELFF; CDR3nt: TGTGCCAGCAGCGTACACAGGGAGGCCGGGGAGCTGTTTTTT
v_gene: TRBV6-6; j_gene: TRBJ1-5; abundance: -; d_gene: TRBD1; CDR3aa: CASSRTGEATNQPQHF; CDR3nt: TGTGCCAGCAGTAGAACAGGGGAGGCTACAAATCAGCCCCAGCATTTT
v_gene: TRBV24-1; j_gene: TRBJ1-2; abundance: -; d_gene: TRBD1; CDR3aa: CATSGQGAEGGYTF; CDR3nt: TGTGCCACCAGTGGACAGGGGGCTGAGGGGGGCTACACCTTC
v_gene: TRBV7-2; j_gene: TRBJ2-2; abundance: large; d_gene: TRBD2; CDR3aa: CASSLVRTSTGELFF; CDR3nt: TGTGCCAGCAGCTTAGTCCGGACTAGCACCGGGGAGCTGTTTTTT
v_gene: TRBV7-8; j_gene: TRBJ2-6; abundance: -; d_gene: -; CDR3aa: CASSGEPQSRANVLTF; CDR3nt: TGTGCCAGCAGCGGCGAGCCACAAAGTCGGGCCAACGTCCTGACTTTC
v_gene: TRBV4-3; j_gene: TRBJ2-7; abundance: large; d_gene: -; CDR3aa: CASSQEMGRYEQYF; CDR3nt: TGCGCCAGCAGCCAAGAAATGGGGCGGTACGAGCAGTACTTC
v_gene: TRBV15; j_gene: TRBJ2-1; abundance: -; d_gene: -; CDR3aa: CATSRLLMGNEQFF; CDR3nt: TGTGCCACCAGCAGGCTGCTAATGGGGAATGAGCAGTTCTTC
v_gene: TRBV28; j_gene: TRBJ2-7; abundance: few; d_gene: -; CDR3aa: CASIGNSYEQYF; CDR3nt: TGTGCCAGCATTGGCAACAGCTACGAGCAGTACTTC
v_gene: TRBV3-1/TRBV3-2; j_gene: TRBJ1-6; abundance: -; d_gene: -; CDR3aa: CASSELCPISHHNSPLHF; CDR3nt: TGTGCCAGCAGCGAACTGTGTCCCATTTCACATCATAATTCACCCCTCCACTTT
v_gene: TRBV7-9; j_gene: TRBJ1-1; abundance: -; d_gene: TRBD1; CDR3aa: CASSLKDRGAEAFF; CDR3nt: TGTGCCAGCAGCTTAAAAGACAGGGGCGCTGAAGCTTTCTTT
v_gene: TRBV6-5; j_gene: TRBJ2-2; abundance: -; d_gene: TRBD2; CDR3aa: CASSRDYPNTGELFF; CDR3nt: TGTGCCAGCAGTCGGGACTACCCGAACACCGGGGAGCTGTTTTTT
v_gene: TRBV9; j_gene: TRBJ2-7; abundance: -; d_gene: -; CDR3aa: CASSGWPGPRAEQYF; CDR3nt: TGTGCCAGCAGCGGATGGCCGGGCCCCAGGGCCGAGCAGTACTTC
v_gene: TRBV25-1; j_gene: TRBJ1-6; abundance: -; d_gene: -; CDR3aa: CASSEYRNSPLHF; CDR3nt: TGTGCCAGCAGTGAATATCGGAATTCACCCCTCCACTTT
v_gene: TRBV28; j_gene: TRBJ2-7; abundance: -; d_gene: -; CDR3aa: CASRVTYGHYEQYF; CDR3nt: TGTGCCAGCAGAGTCACCTACGGACACTACGAGCAGTACTTC
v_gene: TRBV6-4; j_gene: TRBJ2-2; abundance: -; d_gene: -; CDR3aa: CASSEGETGELFF; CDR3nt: TGTGCCAGCAGTGAAGGGGAAACCGGGGAGCTGTTTTTT
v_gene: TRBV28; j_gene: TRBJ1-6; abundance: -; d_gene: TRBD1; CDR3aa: CASSPDRESSPLHF; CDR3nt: TGTGCCAGCAGCCCAGACAGGGAAAGTTCACCCCTCCACTTT
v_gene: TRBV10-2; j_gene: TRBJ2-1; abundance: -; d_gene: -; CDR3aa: CASSESNGLKQFF; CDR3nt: TGCGCCAGCAGTGAGTCGAACGGTCTAAAGCAGTTCTTC
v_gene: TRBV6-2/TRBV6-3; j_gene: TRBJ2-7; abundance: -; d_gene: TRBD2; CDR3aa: CASSYGRLAGGLSYEQYF; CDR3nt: TGTGCCAGCAGTTACGGGAGACTAGCGGGGGGCCTCTCCTACGAGCAGTACTTC
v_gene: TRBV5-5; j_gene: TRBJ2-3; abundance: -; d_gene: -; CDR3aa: CASSYQGRTDTQYF; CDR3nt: TGTGCCAGCAGCTATCAGGGTAGGACAGATACGCAGTATTTT
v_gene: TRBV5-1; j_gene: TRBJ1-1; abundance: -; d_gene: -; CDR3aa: CASSLARSLPNTEAFF; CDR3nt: TGCGCCAGCAGCTTGGCTCGATCTCTCCCGAACACTGAAGCTTTCTTT
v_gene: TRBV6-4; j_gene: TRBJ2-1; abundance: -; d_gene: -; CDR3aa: CASSDGTSYNEQFF; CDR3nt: TGTGCCAGCAGTGACGGGACTTCCTACAATGAGCAGTTCTTC
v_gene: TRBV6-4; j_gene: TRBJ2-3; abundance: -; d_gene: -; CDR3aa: CASSESGSTDTQYF; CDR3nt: TGTGCCAGCAGTGAGAGCGGGAGCACAGATACGCAGTATTTT
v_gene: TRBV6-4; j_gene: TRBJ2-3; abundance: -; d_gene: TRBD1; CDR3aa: CASSDQGASTDTQYF; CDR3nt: TGTGCCAGCAGTGACCAGGGGGCAAGCACAGATACGCAGTATTTT
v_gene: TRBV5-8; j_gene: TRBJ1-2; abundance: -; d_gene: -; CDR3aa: CAGSYPPSERFRRNYGYTF; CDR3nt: TGTGCCGGATCTTACCCGCCCTCGGAGCGCTTCCGAAGGAACTATGGCTACACCTTC
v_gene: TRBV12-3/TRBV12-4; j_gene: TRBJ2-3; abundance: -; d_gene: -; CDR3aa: CASGGSSTDTQYF; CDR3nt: TGTGCCAGCGGGGGTTCCAGCACAGATACGCAGTATTTT
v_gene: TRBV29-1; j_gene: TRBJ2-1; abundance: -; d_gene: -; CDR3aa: CSVEDVDRSSYNEQFF; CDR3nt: TGCAGCGTTGAAGATGTTGACCGGAGCTCCTACAATGAGCAGTTCTTC
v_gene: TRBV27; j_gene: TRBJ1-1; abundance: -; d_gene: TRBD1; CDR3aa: CASSLAGGNTEAFF; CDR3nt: TGTGCCAGCAGTTTAGCAGGGGGGAACACTGAAGCTTTCTTT
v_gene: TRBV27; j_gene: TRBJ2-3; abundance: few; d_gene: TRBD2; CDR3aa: CASNSGGAQYF; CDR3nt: TGTGCCAGTAATAGCGGGGGGGCGCAGTATTTT
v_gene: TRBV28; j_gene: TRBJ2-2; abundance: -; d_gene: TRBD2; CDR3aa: CASKMGSGDTGELFF; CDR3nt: TGTGCCAGCAAAATGGGGAGCGGGGACACCGGGGAGCTGTTTTTT
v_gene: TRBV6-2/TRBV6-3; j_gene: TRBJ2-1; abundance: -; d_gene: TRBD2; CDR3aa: CASSYSLAGGNEQFF; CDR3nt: TGTGCCAGCAGTTACTCACTAGCGGGGGGGAATGAGCAGTTCTTC
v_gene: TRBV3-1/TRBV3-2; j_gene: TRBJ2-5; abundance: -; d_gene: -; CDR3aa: CASSQSRAQETQYF; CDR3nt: TGTGCCAGCAGCCAGAGCAGGGCACAAGAGACCCAGTACTTC
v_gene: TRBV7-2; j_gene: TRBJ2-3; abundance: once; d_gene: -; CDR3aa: CASSLDTHSGTQYF; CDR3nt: TGTGCCAGCAGCTTAGACACGCACAGTGGTACGCAGTATTTT
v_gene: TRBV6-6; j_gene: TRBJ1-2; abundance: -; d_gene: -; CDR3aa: CASSYDGANYGYTF; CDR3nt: TGTGCCAGCAGTTACGACGGTGCCAACTATGGCTACACCTTC
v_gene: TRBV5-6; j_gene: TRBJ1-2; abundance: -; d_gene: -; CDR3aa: CASTDGAYGYTF; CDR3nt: TGTGCCAGCACCGACGGAGCCTATGGCTACACCTTC
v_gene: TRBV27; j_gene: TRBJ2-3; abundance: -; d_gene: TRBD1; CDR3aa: CASQQGAPTDTQYF; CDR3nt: TGTGCCAGCCAACAGGGGGCGCCCACAGATACGCAGTATTTT
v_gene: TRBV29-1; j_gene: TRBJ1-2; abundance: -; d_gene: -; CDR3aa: CSVDRQGHGYTF; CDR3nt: TGCAGCGTTGACAGGCAGGGTCATGGCTACACCTTC
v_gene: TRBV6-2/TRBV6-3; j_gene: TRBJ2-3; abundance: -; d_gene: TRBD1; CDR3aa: CASSGTGATDTQYF; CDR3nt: TGTGCCAGCAGTGGGACAGGGGCCACAGATACGCAGTATTTT
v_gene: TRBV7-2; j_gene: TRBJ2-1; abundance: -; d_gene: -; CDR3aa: CASSLGGSGKYNEQFF; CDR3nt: TGTGCCAGCAGCTTAGGCGGTAGCGGAAAATACAATGAGCAGTTCTTC
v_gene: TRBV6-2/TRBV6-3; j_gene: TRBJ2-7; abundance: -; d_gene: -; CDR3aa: CASSYSTDSSYEQYF; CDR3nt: TGTGCCAGCAGTTACTCGACAGATAGTTCCTACGAGCAGTACTTC